The 10 T cell receptor beta chains reported below all come from one sample, sequenced in a study of OX40 agonist ivuxolimab in advanced cancers. Method: immunoSEQ multiplex PCR; TCRdb's copy keeps in-frame clones and lacks some. Among 45,000 to 60,000 clones listed, roughly 90% were seen once. The starting material was CD4+ or CD8+ T cells sorted from blood, obtained in a trial of the OX40 agonist ivuxolimab. The receptors shown here come from an adult with an advanced solid tumor such as melanoma, head and neck, liver or kidney cancer.

The V gene is TRBV21-1, the J gene TRBJ2-1; TRBD1, as called in the table, went unchecked against the DNA. TRBV21-1 is designated a pseudogene. CDR3 size: 14 residues. In DNA, the CDR3 is TGTGCCAGCAGCCCCGGGACAGGGGTTCATGAGCAGTTCTTC. Translation: CASSPGTGVHEQFF.

This chain connects TRBV27 to TRBJ1-1; D is undetermined. Per the germline V gene, CDR1 is MNHEY and CDR2 is SMNVEV (reference sequence). V was pared by 2 bases and J by 5 bases, with 9 bases between. This CDR3 is 13 amino acids long. The CDR3 protein is CASSLGVGTEAFF. CDR3 nucleotides: TGTGCCAGCAGTTTAGGGGTTGGGACTGAAGCTTTCTTT.

This sequence joins TRBV5-8 and TRBJ1-2, with 7 bases matching TRBD1. Per germline, CDR1 SGHTS and CDR2 YDEGEE. J was trimmed by 6 bases and V by 3 bases; bases with no gene match: 5. This CDR3 has 13 residues. DNA for the CDR3: TGTGCCAGCAGCTCAACAGGGGTGAATGGCTACACCTTC. As protein: CASSSTGVNGYTF.

The gene calls are TRBV5-4 and TRBJ1-2, with D hard to call. The germline V gene encodes CDR1 SGHNT and CDR2 YYREEE (reference sequence). V lost 6 bases and J 4 bases, leaving 22 bases between the germline ends. This CDR3 is built from 16 residues. The CDR3, as DNA: TGTGCCAGCACCCTCCAAGAGGGCAGATCCTTCTATGGCTACACCTTC. Translating gives CASTLQEGRSFYGYTF.

This clone was observed a single time. The DNA of the CDR3 is TGTGCCAGCAGCGTAGGGTTAGGAGCCTACGAGCAGTACTTC. Encoded protein: CASSVGLGAYEQYF. The J gene is TRBJ2-7, the V gene TRBV9; D unresolved. In germline, CDR1 is SGDLS, CDR2 YYNGEE. V was cut by 0 bases and J by 2 bases, with 9 bases left in between. CDR3 length equals 14 residues.

This chain's CDR3 is CASSSLGFYGYTF. For the CDR3, the DNA is TGTGCCAGCAGCTCTCTGGGATTCTATGGCTACACCTTC. The chain combines TRBV7-2 with TRBJ1-2; no reliable D call. Per the germline V gene, CDR1 is SGHTA and CDR2 is FQGNSA. The CDR3 is 13 residues long. V was clipped by 4 bases and J by 4 bases, with 10 bases between them.

There are a few counts of this clone. The rearrangement uses TRBV2 and TRBJ1-1; no firm D call. V was clipped by 7 bases and J by 6 bases, with 15 bases between them. This CDR3 region has 13 residues. CDR1 is SNHLY, CDR2 FYNNEI, per germline. The CDR3 DNA follows: TGTGCCAGCATCCCACCCTTGATTGCTGAAGCTTTCTTT. It is translated as CASIPPLIAEAFF.

The chain carries TRBV18 and TRBJ2-7; 12 bases agree with TRBD2. In germline, CDR1 is KGHSH, CDR2 LQKENI. This CDR3 spans 18 amino acids. Unmatched junction bases numbered 13, after V lost 5 bases and J lost 2 bases. CDR3 in DNA: TGTGCCAGCTCATCCCACAGACTAGCGGGAGTGTCTCCCTACGAGCAGTACTTC. As protein: CASSSHRLAGVSPYEQYF.

V is TRBV7-9 and J is TRBJ1-4; 10 bases line up with TRBD1. Trimming at V came to 4 bases and at J to 4 bases, leaving 9 bases not matched to a gene. The CDR3 is 17 residues long. Germline V gene data show CDR1 as SEHNR and CDR2 as FQNEAQ (reference sequence). The CDR3 DNA follows: TGTGCCAGCAGCTCCTTTGGGACAGGGGACGTTAATGAAAAACTGTTTTTT. Translating gives CASSSFGTGDVNEKLFF.

This clone was observed once. J is TRBJ2-3 and V is TRBV30; 8 bases are a match to TRBD1. V was clipped by 6 bases and J by 4 bases; unmatched bases: 12. This CDR3 has 15 residues. Germline CDR1 reads GTSNPN; CDR2 reads SVGIG (reference sequence). The CDR3 loop reads CACHSGTGFADTQYF. CDR3 DNA: TGTGCCTGCCACTCCGGGACAGGATTCGCAGATACGCAGTATTTT.